This is a list of T cell receptor beta chains from one sample in a study of blood T cell repertoires in COVID-19. Here immunoSEQ multiplex PCR was the method, and the copy in TCRdb shows in-frame clones only, minus some. The table has about 310,000 clones, around 86% seen once. Sequencing used peripheral blood. Receptors originate from a man aged 50 to 60 with active or convalescent COVID-19. Each CDR3 is given with its conserved first and last residue. The D gene is left open where the match is weak. Clone size is stated in some rows and not others, as once, few, many or a class when expanded.

d_call	v_call	j_call	clone_size	cdr3_nt	cdr3_aa
NA	TRBV3-1/TRBV3-2	TRBJ1-3	NA	TGTGCCAGCTCCAATGCTGGAAACACCATATATTTT	CASSNAGNTIYF
TRBD2	TRBV15	TRBJ2-5	NA	TGTGCCACCAGCAGAGAGCGGCTAGCGGGAGAGACCCAGTACTTC	CATSRERLAGETQYF
NA	TRBV11-2	TRBJ1-1	NA	TGTGCCAGCAGCACCCGCCGGGGCCGAGGAGGGACTGAAGCTTTCTTT	CASSTRRGRGGTEAFF
NA	TRBV7-3	TRBJ2-5	NA	TGTGCCAGCAGCTTGGCCGGGAGCTCCCAAGAGACCCAGTACTTC	CASSLAGSSQETQYF
TRBD1	TRBV28	TRBJ1-5	NA	TGTGCCAGCAGCCCGCCCGGGACAGGGAGTAATCAGCCCCAGCATTTT	CASSPPGTGSNQPQHF
NA	TRBV28	TRBJ1-5	NA	TGTGCCAGCAGGCCGTCAGATTATAGCAATCAGCCCCAGCATTTT	CASRPSDYSNQPQHF
TRBD2	TRBV5-1	TRBJ2-1	once	TGCGCCAGCAGACAGGGACTAGCGGGAGGGGAAGACAATGAGCAGTTCTTC	CASRQGLAGGEDNEQFF
NA	TRBV4-3	TRBJ2-1	NA	TGCGCCAGCAGCCCGCGGACCCTCGGGGGTGAGCAGTTCTTC	CASSPRTLGGEQFF
NA	TRBV30	TRBJ1-5	few	TGTGCCTGGAGTGCCGGTTCCCCGAATCAGCCCCAGCATTTT	CAWSAGSPNQPQHF
TRBD1	TRBV9	TRBJ2-7	NA	TGTGCCAGCAGCCCCCGGACAGGGGGGAACTCCTACGAGCAGTACTTC	CASSPRTGGNSYEQYF
TRBD1	TRBV2	TRBJ2-3	NA	TGTGCCAGCAATTTACAAGGGGGCCCAGATACGCAGTATTTT	CASNLQGGPDTQYF
NA	TRBV7-2	TRBJ2-3	NA	TGTGCCAGCAGCCTCACAGATACGCAGTATTTT	CASSLTDTQYF
TRBD2	TRBV6-2/TRBV6-3	TRBJ2-1	NA	TGTGCCAGCAGTTTTAGCGGGGGGAAGACGTACAATGAGCAGTTCTTC	CASSFSGGKTYNEQFF
NA	TRBV7-2	TRBJ2-2	once	TGTGCCAGCAGCTTAGTGGCGGGGTCGGACACCGGGGAGCTGTTTTTT	CASSLVAGSDTGELFF
TRBD1	TRBV19	TRBJ1-4	NA	TGTGCCAGTAGTTCCGGACAGGCAACTAATGAAAAACTGTTTTTT	CASSSGQATNEKLFF
TRBD1	TRBV6-5	TRBJ1-5	NA	TGTGCCAGCAGTCCGGGACAGTATCAGCCCCAGCATTTT	CASSPGQYQPQHF
NA	TRBV7-8	TRBJ1-4	NA	TGTGCCAGCAGCTTAGAGGGGATGGATAGGAGACTGTTTTTT	CASSLEGMDRRLFF
TRBD1	TRBV5-1	TRBJ1-5	NA	TGCGCCAGCAGCTTGGGGGACAGGGGAGGCAATCAGCCCCAGCATTTT	CASSLGDRGGNQPQHF
NA	TRBV28	TRBJ2-7	once	TGTGCCAGCAGTTTGGGGAGCAGAACTTACGAGCAGTACTTC	CASSLGSRTYEQYF
TRBD1	TRBV6-5	TRBJ2-4	NA	TGTGCCAGCACCAAACCAGGGGGCGCTCACATTCAGTACTTC	CASTKPGGAHIQYF
TRBD1	TRBV24-1	TRBJ2-5	NA	TGTGCCACCAGTGACACCGACAGGGGGCGAAAGACCCAGTACTTC	CATSDTDRGRKTQYF
NA	TRBV2	TRBJ2-1	NA	TGTGCCAGCAGCCCTAGTGCGGGCGAGGGCAATGAGCAGTTCTTC	CASSPSAGEGNEQFF
NA	TRBV5-1	TRBJ2-2	NA	TGCGCCAGCAGCTTGGGGCAGGGGACGGCCACCGGGGAGCTGTTTTTT	CASSLGQGTATGELFF
NA	TRBV27	TRBJ1-5	NA	TGTGCCAGCGACAGACCTTATAGCAATCAGCCCCAGCATTTT	CASDRPYSNQPQHF
TRBD1	TRBV7-2	TRBJ1-2	NA	TGTGCCAGCAGCTTTACACGGGACAGTTTCCCCTATGGCTACACCTTC	CASSFTRDSFPYGYTF
NA	TRBV7-9	TRBJ2-5	NA	TGTGCCAGCAGCTCCCAGAGTTCAGGGAAGACCCAGTACTTC	CASSSQSSGKTQYF
TRBD2	TRBV5-4	TRBJ2-5	NA	TGTGCCAGCAGCTTAGAGGCTCCAGCGGGAGGGGAGACCCAGTACTTC	CASSLEAPAGGETQYF
NA	TRBV2	TRBJ1-3	NA	TGTGCCAGCAGGTCAGGGAACACCATATATTTT	CASRSGNTIYF
TRBD2	TRBV28	TRBJ2-7	NA	TGTGCCAGCAAGCGGGAGATTTTCTACGAGCAGTACTTC	CASKREIFYEQYF
TRBD1	TRBV27	TRBJ1-5	few	TGTGCCAGCAGTGCAACAGGGGGGTATGGTCAGCCCCAGCATTTT	CASSATGGYGQPQHF
NA	TRBV5-1	TRBJ2-3	NA	TGCGCCAGCAGCTTGGCCGGAACAGGGCGGAGCACAGATACGCAGTATTTT	CASSLAGTGRSTDTQYF
NA	TRBV2	TRBJ1-5	NA	TGTGCCAGCAGTCGAACAGGATCAGGGCGGACCCAGCATTTT	CASSRTGSGRTQHF
TRBD1	TRBV28	TRBJ1-1	NA	TGTGCCAGCAGTGCTCGTCGGCGGACAGGGTCGTCCACTGAAGCTTTCTTT	CASSARRRTGSSTEAFF
NA	TRBV28	TRBJ2-5	once	TGTGCCAGCAGCCGACTAGTATTGGGAGAGACCCAGTACTTC	CASSRLVLGETQYF
NA	TRBV6-5	TRBJ1-1	NA	TGTGCCAGCAGTTACGAGGGGGTTCGTGGTGAAGCTTTCTTT	CASSYEGVRGEAFF
TRBD2	TRBV4-1	TRBJ2-2	NA	TGCGCCAGCAGCCAAGGATTGAGACGGACTAGCGGGAGGGCCAGGACCGGGGAGCTGTTTTTT	CASSQGLRRTSGRARTGELFF
TRBD1	TRBV5-1	TRBJ1-5	NA	TGCGCCAGCAGCTTAATCAGGGTAGACAGGGGTAATAAGTTTAGCAATCAGCCCCAGCATTTT	CASSLIRVDRGNKFSNQPQHF
TRBD1	TRBV19	TRBJ2-5	NA	TGTGCCAGTAGTTTTTCAGGACAGGGGTACCAAGAGACCCAGTACTTC	CASSFSGQGYQETQYF
TRBD1	TRBV5-1	TRBJ2-3	NA	TGCGCCAGCAGCGGCGGGGGACAGGGGACCGCAGATACGCAGTATTTT	CASSGGGQGTADTQYF
TRBD2	TRBV4-1	TRBJ2-3	NA	TGCGCCAGCAGCCAAGCTCGGGGGGGCACAGATACGCAGTATTTT	CASSQARGGTDTQYF
TRBD1	TRBV5-1	TRBJ1-4	few	TGCGCCAGCAGCTCCCGGGGACAGGGCTATGAAAAACTGTTTTTT	CASSSRGQGYEKLFF
NA	TRBV11-2	TRBJ1-2	NA	TGTGCCAGCAGCCACAGGGTCGTAAATGGCTACACCTTC	CASSHRVVNGYTF
NA	TRBV7-9	TRBJ2-3	NA	TGTGCCAGCAGCTTAGGGGCACTAGCCACAGATACGCAGTATTTT	CASSLGALATDTQYF
TRBD2	TRBV5-4	TRBJ2-3	NA	TGTGCCAGCAGCTTGGCACTAGCGGGAGTTGGTGATACGCAGTATTTT	CASSLALAGVGDTQYF
NA	TRBV9	TRBJ1-2	NA	TGTGCCAGCAGCGTAGGGTGGGGAGAAGGCTACACCTTC	CASSVGWGEGYTF
TRBD1	TRBV28	TRBJ1-1	once	TGTGCCAGCAGTTTCATACAGGGGGGGACTGAAGCTTTCTTT	CASSFIQGGTEAFF
NA	TRBV27	TRBJ2-7	NA	TGTGCCAGCAGGTCAGACATCCCCTACGAGCAGTACTTC	CASRSDIPYEQYF
TRBD1	TRBV3-1/TRBV3-2	TRBJ1-4	NA	TGTGCCAGCAGCCTGGGACAGGGGGGGGAAAAACTGTTTTTT	CASSLGQGGEKLFF
NA	TRBV28	TRBJ1-1	once	TGTGCCAGCAGTTTCGGTACCTCCGCTGAAGCTTTCTTT	CASSFGTSAEAFF
TRBD1	TRBV13	TRBJ2-7	NA	TGTGCCAGCAGTCTCACAGGGGGCGGCGACGAGCAGTACTTC	CASSLTGGGDEQYF
NA	TRBV9	TRBJ1-6	NA	TGTGCCAGCAGCGTAGGTCAGATCTCCTATAATTCACCCCTCCACTTT	CASSVGQISYNSPLHF
NA	TRBV19	TRBJ2-3	once	TGTGCCAGTAGTAACAGGGCGGGAGATACGCAGTATTTT	CASSNRAGDTQYF
TRBD2	TRBV14	TRBJ2-3	NA	TGTGCCAGCAGCCAATACCAGCGGGGGGGCACAGATACGCAGTATTTT	CASSQYQRGGTDTQYF
NA	TRBV6-4	TRBJ1-1	NA	TGTGCCAGCAGTGACGCTAAGCTGAACACTGAAGCTTTCTTT	CASSDAKLNTEAFF